What follows are 13 T cell receptor beta chains derived from one specimen sequenced in a study of cytomegalovirus exposure and HLA in healthy donors. The PCR had 60 Vbeta and 13 Jbeta primers. The assay was immunoSEQ multiplex PCR, and TCRdb's table has in-frame clones only and misses some. The table lists tens of thousands of clones, around 89% of them singletons. Sequenced: PBMCs. Source of these receptors: a woman aged 30 to 39 in good health and CMV-seropositive.

The rearrangement links TRBV9 to TRBJ1-6; possibly TRBD1 for D (6 bases). The CDR3 length is 14 residues. V lost 0 bases to trimming and J lost 9 bases, with 10 bases between them. The germline V gene encodes CDR1 SGDLS and CDR2 YYNGEE. The CDR3 loop is CASSVEGERSPLHF. CDR3 bases: TGTGCCAGCAGCGTAGAGGGGGAGCGTTCACCCCTCCACTTT. Supplemented by reference TRBV9 and TRBJ1-6, the full variable domain reads DSGVTQTPKHLITATGQRVTLRCSPRSGDLSVYWYQQSLDQGLQFLIQYYNGEERAKGNILERFSAQQFPDLHSELNLSSLELGDSALYFCASSVEGERSPLHFGNGTRLTVT.

The J gene is TRBJ2-5, the V gene TRBV5-1; 11 bases are shared with TRBD1. Germline lookup yields CDR1 SGHRS and CDR2 YFSETQ. This CDR3 comprises 16 residues. V gave up 5 bases and J gave up 0 bases; unmatched junction bases: 6. The CDR3 DNA is TGCGCCAGCAGAGGCGGGACAGGGGGGTACCAAGAGACCCAGTACTTC. This codes for CASRGGTGGYQETQYF.

The rearrangement uses TRBV9 and TRBJ2-2, with D tentatively TRBD2 (6 bases). This CDR3 is 16 amino acids long. In germline, CDR1 is SGDLS, CDR2 YYNGEE. Trimming shortened V by 0 bases and J by 5 bases, and 14 bases separated the two germline ends. For the CDR3, the DNA is TGTGCCAGCAGCGTAGTGCCGGGCGGGACTACCGGGGAGCTGTTTTTT. Translated, it gives CASSVVPGGTTGELFF.

This clone was counted a single time. The V call is TRBV19, the J call TRBJ1-2; TRBD1 might be the D (5 bases). The V end was cut by 8 bases, the J end by 3 bases, with 13 bases between. The CDR3 spans 13 residues. Germline V gives CDR1 LNHDA, CDR2 SQIVND (reference sequence). The CDR3 nucleotides are TGTGCCAGTCGTAAAGGGGTCGACTATGGCTACACCTTC. It yields the protein CASRKGVDYGYTF.

This chain joins TRBV11-1 and TRBJ1-1, with D possibly matching TRBD1 (5 bases). Germline loops: CDR1 SGHAT, CDR2 FQDESV (reference sequence). V gave up 5 bases and J gave up 5 bases, with 18 bases separating them. The CDR3 is made up of 15 amino acids. The CDR3 loop reads CASSRTDSRLTEAFF. The CDR3 bases are TGTGCCAGCAGCCGGACCGACAGTCGTTTGACTGAAGCTTTCTTT. The full variable domain, with the rest looked up from reference TRBV11-1 and TRBJ1-1, is EAEVAQSPRYKITEKSQAVAFWCDPISGHATLYWYRQILGQGPELLVQFQDESVVDDSQLPKDRFSAERLKGVDSTLKIQPAELGDSAMYLCASSRTDSRLTEAFFGQGTRLTVV.

This chain joins TRBV18 and TRBJ2-3; D perhaps matches TRBD2 (6 bases). V was pared by 2 bases and J by 2 bases, with 8 bases between. The CDR3 extends over 14 amino acids. Germline V gene data show CDR1 as KGHSH and CDR2 as LQKENI. In DNA form, the CDR3 reads TGTGCCAGCTCACCAGCGGGATACACAGATACGCAGTATTTT. Translation: CASSPAGYTDTQYF.

This chain links TRBV28 with TRBJ1-5, with D tentatively TRBD1 (5 bases). The length of the CDR3 is 15 residues. Germline CDR1 MDHEN, CDR2 SYDVKM. The V end was cut by 5 bases, the J end by 4 bases, with 15 bases between. In DNA form, the CDR3 reads TGTGCCAGCAGTCCGACAGAAAGAAGGAATCAGCCCCAGCATTTT. This translates into CASSPTERRNQPQHF.

V is TRBV11-2 and J is TRBJ2-7; the match to TRBD2 covers 8 bases. CDR1 and CDR2 (germline): SGHAT, FQNNGV. The V gene end was trimmed by 3 bases and the J gene end by 6 bases; junction bases not matched to a gene: 13. The CDR3 extends over 16 amino acids. The CDR3 here is CASSLGSLAGLTEQYF. Written as DNA, the CDR3 is TGTGCCAGCAGCTTGGGGAGTCTAGCGGGCCTTACCGAGCAGTACTTC.

The chain carries TRBV7-2 and TRBJ2-5, with TRBD2 matching 7 bases. J was trimmed by 13 bases and V by 4 bases; bases with no gene match: 12. CDR1 is SGHTA, CDR2 FQGNSA, per germline. This CDR3 is built from 13 residues. The CDR3 is CASSSYTGGAGYF. The DNA for the CDR3 is TGTGCCAGCAGCTCGTACACGGGGGGTGCCGGGTACTTC.

This clone was detected once. The rearrangement uses TRBV5-1 and TRBJ1-2, with D possibly being TRBD1 (5 bases). CDR1 SGHRS and CDR2 YFSETQ come from the germline V gene. V lost 0 bases to trimming and J lost 6 bases, with 12 bases between them. CDR3 length: 14 residues. The CDR3 reads CASSLAGIMDGYTF. As DNA, the CDR3 is TGCGCCAGCAGCTTGGCAGGGATAATGGATGGCTACACCTTC.

The V call is TRBV7-9, the J call TRBJ2-1; 9 bases are a match to TRBD2. Germline V CDR1 and CDR2: SEHNR, FQNEAQ (reference sequence). The trim removed 2 bases at V and 6 bases at J, leaving 11 bases unmatched. The length of the CDR3 is 17 residues. DNA of the CDR3: TGTGCCAGCAGCTTACCTAGCGGGGAGAACTTACCCAATGAGCAGTTCTTC. Translating it yields CASSLPSGENLPNEQFF.

The chain combines TRBV7-9 with TRBJ2-1; 9 positions match TRBD2. V shed 5 bases and J 0 bases; nucleotides not matched to a gene: 5. Germline assignment: CDR1 SEHNR and CDR2 FQNEAQ (reference sequence). The CDR3 consists of 16 residues. In nucleotides, the CDR3 is TGTGCCAGCAGCACGACTAGCGGTTACTCCTACAATGAGCAGTTCTTC. Encoded protein: CASSTTSGYSYNEQFF.

The sample holds one count of this clone. J is TRBJ1-2 and V is TRBV29-1, with D possibly matching TRBD1 (6 bases). The V gene's germline CDR1 is SQVTM and CDR2 ANQGSEA. The CDR3 extends over 14 amino acids. V was trimmed by 4 bases and J by 8 bases, leaving 20 bases between them. The DNA for the CDR3 is TGCAGCGTTGTTGGGCGCTGGGGGCGACAAGGCTACACCTTC. This codes for CSVVGRWGRQGYTF.